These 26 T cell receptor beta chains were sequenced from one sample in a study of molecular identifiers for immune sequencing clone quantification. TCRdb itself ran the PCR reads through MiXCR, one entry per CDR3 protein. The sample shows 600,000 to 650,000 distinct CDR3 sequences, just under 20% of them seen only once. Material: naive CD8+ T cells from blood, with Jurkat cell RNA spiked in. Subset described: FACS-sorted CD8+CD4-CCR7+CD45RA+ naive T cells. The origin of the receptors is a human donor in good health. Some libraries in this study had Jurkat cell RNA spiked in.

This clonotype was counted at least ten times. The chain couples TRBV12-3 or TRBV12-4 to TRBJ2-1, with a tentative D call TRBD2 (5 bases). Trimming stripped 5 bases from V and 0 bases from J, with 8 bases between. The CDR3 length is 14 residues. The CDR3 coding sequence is TGTGCCAGCAGTACGGACTCCTCCTACAATGAGCAGTTCTTC. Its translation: CASSTDSSYNEQFF.

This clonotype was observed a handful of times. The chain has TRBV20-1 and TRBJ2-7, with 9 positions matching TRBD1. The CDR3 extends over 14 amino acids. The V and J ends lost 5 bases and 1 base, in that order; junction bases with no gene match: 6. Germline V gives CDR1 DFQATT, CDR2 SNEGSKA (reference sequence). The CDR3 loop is CSAYPGQGSYEQYF. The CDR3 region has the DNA TGCAGTGCTTATCCGGGACAGGGTTCCTACGAGCAGTACTTC.

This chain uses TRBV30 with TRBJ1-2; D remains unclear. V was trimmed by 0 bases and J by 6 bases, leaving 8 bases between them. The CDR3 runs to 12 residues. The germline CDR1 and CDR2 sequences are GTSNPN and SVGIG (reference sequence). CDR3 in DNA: TGTGCCTGGAGTGTACCCCTTCATGGCTACACCTTC. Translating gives CAWSVPLHGYTF.

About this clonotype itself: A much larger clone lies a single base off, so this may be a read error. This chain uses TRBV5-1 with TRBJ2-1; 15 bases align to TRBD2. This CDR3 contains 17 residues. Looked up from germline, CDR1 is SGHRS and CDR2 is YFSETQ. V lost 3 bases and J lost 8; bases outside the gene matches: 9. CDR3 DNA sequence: TGCGCCAGCAGCTCGGGACTAGCGGGAGGAAAGGGCGATGAGCAGTTCTTC. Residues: CASSSGLAGGKGDEQFF.

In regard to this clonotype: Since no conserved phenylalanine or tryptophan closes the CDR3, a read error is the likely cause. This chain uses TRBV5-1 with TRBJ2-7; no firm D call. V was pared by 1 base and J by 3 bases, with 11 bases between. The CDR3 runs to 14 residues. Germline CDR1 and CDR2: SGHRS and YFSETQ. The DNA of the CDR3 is TGCGCCAGCAGCTTGCCTCAGGAGAACTACGAGCAGTACCTC. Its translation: CASSLPQENYEQYL.

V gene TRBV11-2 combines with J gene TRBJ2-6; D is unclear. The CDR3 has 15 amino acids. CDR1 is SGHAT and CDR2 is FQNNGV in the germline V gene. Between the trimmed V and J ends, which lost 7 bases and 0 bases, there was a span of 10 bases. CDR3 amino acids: CASTLNGSGANVLTF. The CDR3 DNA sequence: TGTGCCAGCACCCTCAATGGCTCTGGGGCCAACGTCCTGACTTTC. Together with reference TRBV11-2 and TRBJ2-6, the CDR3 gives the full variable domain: EAGVAQSPRYKIIEKRQSVAFWCNPISGHATLYWYQQILGQGPKLLIQFQNNGVVDDSQLPKDRFSAERLKGVDSTLKIQPAKLEDSAVYLCASTLNGSGANVLTFGAGSRLTVL.

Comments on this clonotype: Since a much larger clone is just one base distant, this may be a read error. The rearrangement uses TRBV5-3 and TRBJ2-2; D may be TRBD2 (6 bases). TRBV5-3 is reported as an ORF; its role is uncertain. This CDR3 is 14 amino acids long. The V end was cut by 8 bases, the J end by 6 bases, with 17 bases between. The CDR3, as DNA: TGTGCCAGCGGCTTAGGGGACTCCCCCGGGGAGCTGTTTTTT. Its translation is CASGLGDSPGELFF.

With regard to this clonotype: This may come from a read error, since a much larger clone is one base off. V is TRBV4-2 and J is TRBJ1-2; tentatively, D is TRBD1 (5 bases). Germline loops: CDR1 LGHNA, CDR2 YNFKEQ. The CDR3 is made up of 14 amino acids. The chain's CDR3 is CASSQVRANYGHTF. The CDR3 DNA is TGTGCCAGCAGCCAAGTCAGGGCTAACTATGGCCACACCTTC.

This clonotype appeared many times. CDR3 in DNA: TGTGCCAGCAGCTTAGATCCGGTCGTGGCAGCGGAAACTAATGAAAAACTGTTTTTT. Protein: CASSLDPVVAAETNEKLFF. V gene TRBV7-2 combines with J gene TRBJ1-4; unclear D gene. The ends were cut back, 1 base at V and 1 base at J, with 19 bases in the middle. From germline, CDR1 is SGHTA and CDR2 FQGNSA. This CDR3 region has 19 residues.

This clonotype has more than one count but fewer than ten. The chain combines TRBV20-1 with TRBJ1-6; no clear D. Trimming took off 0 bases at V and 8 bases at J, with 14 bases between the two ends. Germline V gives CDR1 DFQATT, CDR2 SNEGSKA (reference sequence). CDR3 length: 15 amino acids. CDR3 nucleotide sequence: TGCAGTGCTAGAGAACGAGAGGGTGGGTATTCACCCCTCCACTTT. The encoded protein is CSAREREGGYSPLHF.

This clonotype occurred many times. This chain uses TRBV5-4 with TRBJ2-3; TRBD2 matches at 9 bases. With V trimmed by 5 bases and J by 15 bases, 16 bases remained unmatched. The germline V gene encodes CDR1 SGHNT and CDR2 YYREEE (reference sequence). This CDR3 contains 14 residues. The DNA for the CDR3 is TGTGCCAGCAGACCCCAGGGACTAGCCGGTACACCTTATTTT. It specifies CASRPQGLAGTPYF. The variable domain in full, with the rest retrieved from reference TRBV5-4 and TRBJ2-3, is ETGVTQSPTHLIKTRGQQVTLRCSSQSGHNTVSWYQQALGQGPQFIFQYYREEENGRGNFPPRFSGLQFPNYSSELNVNALELDDSALYLCASRPQGLAGTPYFGPGTRLTVL.

DNA for the CDR3: TGCAGTGCGCAACCGCCCGAGACTAGAGGGTTAGGTGAGCAGTTCTTC. Amino acids: CSAQPPETRGLGEQFF. J is TRBJ2-1 and V is TRBV20-1, with D perhaps TRBD2 (6 bases). Germline V CDR1 and CDR2: DFQATT, SNEGSKA (reference sequence). V shed 6 bases and J shed 9 bases, with 27 bases lying between them. The CDR3 is 16 amino acids.

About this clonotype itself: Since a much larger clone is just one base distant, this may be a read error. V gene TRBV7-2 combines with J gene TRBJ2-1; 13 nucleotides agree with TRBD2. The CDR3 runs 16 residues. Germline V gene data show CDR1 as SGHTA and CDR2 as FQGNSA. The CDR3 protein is CASSYGLAGEYNEQLF. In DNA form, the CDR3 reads TGTGCCAGCAGCTATGGACTAGCGGGGGAGTACAATGAGCAGCTCTTC.

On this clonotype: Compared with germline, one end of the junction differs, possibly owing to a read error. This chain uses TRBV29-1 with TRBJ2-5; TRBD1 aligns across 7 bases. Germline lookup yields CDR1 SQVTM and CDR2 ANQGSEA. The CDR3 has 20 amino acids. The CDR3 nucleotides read TGCAGCGTTGAAGTGGGTAGGGGGCGACCTACTCTTCTTTTCCAAGGGACCCAGTACTTC. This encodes CSVEVGRGRPTLLFQGTQYF. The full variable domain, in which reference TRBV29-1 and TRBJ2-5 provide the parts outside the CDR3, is SAVISQKPSRDICQRGTSLTIQCQVDSQVTMMFWYRQQPGQSLTLIATANQGSEATYESGFVIDKFPISRPNLTFSTLTVSNMSPEDSSIYLCSVEVGRGRPTLLFQGTQYFGPGTRLLVL.

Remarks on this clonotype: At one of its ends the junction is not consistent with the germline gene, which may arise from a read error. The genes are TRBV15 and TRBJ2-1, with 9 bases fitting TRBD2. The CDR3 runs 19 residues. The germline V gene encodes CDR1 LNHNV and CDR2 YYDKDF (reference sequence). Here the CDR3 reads CATSREGISGGTSYNEQLF. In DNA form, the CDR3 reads TGTGCCACCAGCAGAGAGGGTATTAGCGGGGGAACCTCCTACAATGAGCAGCTCTTC.

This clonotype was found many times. The CDR3 nucleotides read TGTGCCAGCAAGACCCGGGACTACACCTACGAGCAGTACTTC. Translated, it gives CASKTRDYTYEQYF. This chain links TRBV6-6 with TRBJ2-7, with 7 bases matching TRBD2. The CDR3 has 14 amino acids. The V gene's germline CDR1 is MNHNY and CDR2 SVGAGI (reference sequence). Unmatched junction bases numbered 8, after V lost 7 bases and J lost 2 bases.

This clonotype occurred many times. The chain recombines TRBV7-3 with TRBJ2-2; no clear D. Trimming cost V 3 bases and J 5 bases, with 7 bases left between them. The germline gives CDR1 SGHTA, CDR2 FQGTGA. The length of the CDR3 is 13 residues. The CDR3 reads CASSLLGTGELFF. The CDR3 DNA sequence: TGTGCCAGCAGCTTGTTGGGAACCGGGGAGCTGTTTTTT.

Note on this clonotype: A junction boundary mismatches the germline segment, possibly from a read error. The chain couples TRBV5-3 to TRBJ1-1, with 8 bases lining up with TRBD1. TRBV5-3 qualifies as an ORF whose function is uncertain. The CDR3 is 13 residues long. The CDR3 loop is CASSLWTGPEAFF. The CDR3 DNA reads TGTGCCAGCAGCTTGTGGACAGGGCCTGAAGCTTTCTTT.

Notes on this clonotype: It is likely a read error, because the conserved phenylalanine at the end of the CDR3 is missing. CDR3 protein: CASSLRREHHEQYC. The CDR3 nucleotides are TGTGCCAGCAGTTTAAGGCGGGAGCACCACGAGCAGTACTGC. The rearrangement joins TRBV27 to TRBJ2-7; 7 bases align to TRBD2. This CDR3 contains 14 residues. Trimming removed 2 bases from V and 5 bases from J; junction bases left unmatched: 6. CDR1 MNHEY and CDR2 SMNVEV come from the germline V gene (reference sequence).

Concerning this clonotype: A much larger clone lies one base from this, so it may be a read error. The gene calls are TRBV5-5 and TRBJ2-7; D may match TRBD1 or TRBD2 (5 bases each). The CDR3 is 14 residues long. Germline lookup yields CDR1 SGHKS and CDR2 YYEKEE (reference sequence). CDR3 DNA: TGTGCCGGCAGCTTTCGGGGCTACTTCTACGAGCAGTACTTC. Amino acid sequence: CAGSFRGYFYEQYF.

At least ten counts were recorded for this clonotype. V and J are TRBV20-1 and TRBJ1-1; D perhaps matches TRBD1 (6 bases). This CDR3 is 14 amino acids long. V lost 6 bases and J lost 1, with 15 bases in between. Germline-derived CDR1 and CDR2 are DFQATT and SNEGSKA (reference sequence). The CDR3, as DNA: TGCAGTGCCTATAGACAGGAAACGAACACTGAAGCTTTCTTT. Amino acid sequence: CSAYRQETNTEAFF.

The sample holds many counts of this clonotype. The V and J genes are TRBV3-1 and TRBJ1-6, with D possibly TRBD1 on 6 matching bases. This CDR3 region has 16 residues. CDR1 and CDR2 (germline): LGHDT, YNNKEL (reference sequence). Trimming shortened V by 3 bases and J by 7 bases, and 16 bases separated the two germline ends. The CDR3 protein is CASSQDPGTLNSPLHF. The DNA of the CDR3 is TGTGCCAGCAGCCAGGATCCCGGGACACTCAATTCACCCCTCCACTTT.

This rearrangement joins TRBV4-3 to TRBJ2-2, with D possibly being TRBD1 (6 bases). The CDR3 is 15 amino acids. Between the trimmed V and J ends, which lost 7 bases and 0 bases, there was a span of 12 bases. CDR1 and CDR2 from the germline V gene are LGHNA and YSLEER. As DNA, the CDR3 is TGCGCCAGCACGGAGACAGGACCGAACACCGGGGAGCTGTTTTTT. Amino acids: CASTETGPNTGELFF.

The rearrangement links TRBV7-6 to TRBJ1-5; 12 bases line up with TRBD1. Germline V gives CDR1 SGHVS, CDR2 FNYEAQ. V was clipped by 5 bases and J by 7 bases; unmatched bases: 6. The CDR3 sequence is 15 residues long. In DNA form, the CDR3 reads TGTGCCAGCAGCGCTGGGACAGGGGGCGGCCAGCCCCAGCATTTT. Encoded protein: CASSAGTGGGQPQHF.

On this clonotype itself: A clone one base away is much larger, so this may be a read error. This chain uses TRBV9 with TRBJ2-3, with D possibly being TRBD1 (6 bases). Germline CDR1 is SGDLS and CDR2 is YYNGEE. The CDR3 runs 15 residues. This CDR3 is CASSPGTWSTDTRYF. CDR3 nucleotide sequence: TGTGCCAGCAGCCCGGGGACATGGAGCACAGATACGCGGTATTTT. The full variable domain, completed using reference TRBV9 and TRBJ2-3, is DSGVTQTPKHLITATGQRVTLRCSPRSGDLSVYWYQQSLDQGLQFLIQYYNGEERAKGNILERFSAQQFPDLHSELNLSSLELGDSALYFCASSPGTWSTDTRYFGPGTRLTVL.

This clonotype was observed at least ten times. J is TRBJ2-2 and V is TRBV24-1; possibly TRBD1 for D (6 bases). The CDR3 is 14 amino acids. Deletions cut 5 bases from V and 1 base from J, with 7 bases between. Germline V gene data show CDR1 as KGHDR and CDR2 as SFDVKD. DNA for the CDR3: TGTGCCACCAGTGGGACAGTGAACACCGGGGAGCTGTTTTTT. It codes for CATSGTVNTGELFF.